The clone carrying this T cell receptor (beta chain) occurred a few times. A 5'RACE reaction primed in the constant segment made cDNA libraries of TCR alpha and TCR beta, and these carried sample barcodes and UMIs. One entry per CDR3 protein, called by TCRdb with MiXCR from the 5' RACE reads. The sample yields over 500,000 distinct CDR3 sequences, approximately 15% seen once. J lost 4 bases, V lost 1 base, and 5 bases had no gene match. The CDR3 is 17 residues long. The germline CDR1 and CDR2 sequences are SGHTA and FQGNSA. This sample is drawn from a study of T-cell memory formation after mild COVID-19.

The sample was PBMCs or a T cell subset sorted from them (not recorded which). This receptor was identified in an adult woman who had mild COVID-19 (a few samples of this study predate the infection). Cell type and time point are not known. The rearrangement joins TRBV7-2 to TRBJ2-1; 12 nucleotides match TRBD2. CDR3 in DNA: TGTGCCAGCAGCTTAGTAAATCTAGCGGGAGGGTACAATGAGCAGTTCTTC. It is translated as CASSLVNLAGGYNEQFF.